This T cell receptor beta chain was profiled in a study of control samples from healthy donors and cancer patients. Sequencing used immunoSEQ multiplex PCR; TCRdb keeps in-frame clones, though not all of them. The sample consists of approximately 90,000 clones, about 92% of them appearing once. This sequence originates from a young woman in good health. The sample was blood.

For the CDR3, the DNA is TGTGCCACCAGCAGAGGAGGGGGGTATGGAGAGACCCAGTACTTC. The encoded protein is CATSRGGGYGETQYF. This chain joins TRBV15 and TRBJ2-5; D may be TRBD1 or TRBD2 (6 bases each). With 1 base removed from V and 4 bases from J, the gap between germline ends came to 13 bases. Germline loops: CDR1 LNHNV, CDR2 YYDKDF (reference sequence). The CDR3 length is 15 residues.